Each of the 30 T cell receptor beta chains below was sequenced from the same sample in a study of Graves' ophthalmopathy and Graves' hyperthyroidism. Scientists amplified the TCR beta CDR3 regions from RNA transcripts. HTBI primers primed a first-round RT-PCR, and a second-round multiplex PCR followed. From the multiplex PCR reads, TCRdb called clonotypes with MiXCR, one entry per CDR3 protein. The sample comprises 200,000 to 300,000 distinct CDR3 sequences, around 50% of which are singletons, and around half rests with the top ten. The source material was peripheral blood. The receptor set was obtained from an adult man with Graves' ophthalmopathy.

There are many counts of this clonotype. V usage is TRBV2 and J usage is TRBJ2-7; TRBD1 agrees at 9 bases. The CDR3 runs to 14 residues. Losses at the gene ends were 5 bases for V and 5 bases for J; bases not matched to a gene: 7. Germline CDR1 and CDR2: SNHLY and FYNNEI. CDR3 region: CASSKGQGSDEQYF. In DNA form, the CDR3 reads TGTGCCAGCAGTAAGGGACAGGGTAGCGACGAGCAGTACTTC.

This clonotype has a handful of counts. The chain recombines TRBV29-1 with TRBJ2-7; D is uncertain. Trimming removed 3 bases from V and 3 bases from J, with 6 bases in between. Germline V gene lookup returns CDR1 SQVTM and CDR2 ANQGSEA. The CDR3 has 11 residues. The CDR3 region is CSVEVGYEQYF. The CDR3 nucleotides are TGCAGCGTTGAGGTGGGCTACGAGCAGTACTTC.

The chain has TRBV19 and TRBJ1-5; D possibly corresponds to TRBD1 (5 bases). The CDR3 is 15 residues long. Trimming removed 6 bases at V and 5 bases at J, with 17 bases between. Germline CDR1 is LNHDA and CDR2 is SQIVND (reference sequence). CDR3 nucleotides: TGTGCCAGTAGCCAGGGACGGAAGCCAGATCAGCCCCAGCATTTT. Residues: CASSQGRKPDQPQHF.

With respect to this clonotype: A clone one base away is much larger, so this may be a read error. V gene TRBV24-1 combines with J gene TRBJ1-1; no clear D gene. The CDR3 extends over 15 amino acids. V was pared by 5 bases and J by 1 base, with 13 bases between. From germline, CDR1 is KGHDR and CDR2 SFDVKD. CDR3 amino acids: CATSVRTFTNTEAFF. Here the CDR3 DNA reads TGTGCCACCAGTGTTCGGACCTTCACGAACACTGAAGCTTTCTTT.

This clonotype was recorded a few times. This chain joins TRBV19 and TRBJ1-2; weak D call: TRBD1 (6 bases). The germline gives CDR1 LNHDA, CDR2 SQIVND (reference sequence). The CDR3 runs 12 residues. V was pared by 5 bases and J by 8 bases, with 12 bases between. Written as DNA, the CDR3 is TGTGCCAGTAGTTCAGGGGTCCGGGGCTACACCTTC. Translation gives CASSSGVRGYTF.

A few counts support this clonotype. The chain links TRBV24-1 to TRBJ2-7; 10 bases agree with TRBD1. V trimming: 3 bases; J trimming: 8 bases; junction bases outside the gene matches: 6. This CDR3 contains 14 residues. The V gene's germline CDR1 is KGHDR and CDR2 SFDVKD. CDR3 residues: CATSDPGQGIQQYF. The CDR3 DNA sequence: TGTGCCACCAGTGATCCGGGACAGGGGATTCAGCAGTACTTC.

The chain combines TRBV11-2 with TRBJ1-1, with a weak D call TRBD1 (5 bases). The CDR3 has 13 residues. CDR1 and CDR2 from the germline V gene are SGHAT and FQNNGV. Trimming took 5 bases from V and 7 from J, leaving 14 bases between them. The CDR3, as DNA: TGTGCCAGCAGCCTGGGACCTTTTATTGAAGCTTTCTTT. As protein: CASSLGPFIEAFF.

This clonotype was picked up many times. The chain combines TRBV6-5 with TRBJ1-2; tentatively, D is TRBD1 (5 bases). The CDR3 has 14 amino acids. Germline-derived CDR1 and CDR2 are MNHEY and SVGAGI. Trimming stripped 0 bases from V and 6 bases from J, with 11 bases between. CDR3 loop: CASSYSGGSDGYTF. CDR3 bases: TGTGCCAGCAGTTACTCGGGGGGAAGCGATGGCTACACCTTC.

V usage is TRBV6-6 and J usage is TRBJ2-7; TRBD1 agrees at 12 bases. The J segment lost 5 bases and the V segment lost 6 bases, leaving 5 bases of the junction unmatched. Germline V gene lookup returns CDR1 MNHNY and CDR2 SVGAGI (reference sequence). This CDR3 has 14 residues. DNA of the CDR3: TGTGCCAGCAGACTGGGACAGGGGGCCGACGAGCAGTACTTC. This codes for CASRLGQGADEQYF.

This clonotype has a handful of counts. V gene TRBV7-8 combines with J gene TRBJ2-7; 12 bases agree with TRBD2. The CDR3 is 16 residues long. Looked up from germline, CDR1 is SGHVS and CDR2 is FQNEAQ. V trimming: 6 bases; J trimming: 6 bases; junction bases outside the gene matches: 12. The CDR3 DNA follows: TGTGCCAGCAGACCAGGACTAGCGGGACGAGTTCCCGAGCAGTACTTC. Translation gives CASRPGLAGRVPEQYF.

The chain links TRBV2 to TRBJ2-2; the D gene is possibly TRBD1 (6 bases). CDR1 is SNHLY, CDR2 FYNNEI, per germline. The CDR3 loop spans 16 amino acids. Trimming took off 6 bases at V and 2 bases at J, with 16 bases between the two ends. CDR3 loop: CASSQDTGLNTGELFF. The CDR3 bases are TGTGCCAGCAGCCAGGACACAGGGCTAAACACCGGGGAGCTGTTTTTT.

The V call is TRBV12-3 or TRBV12-4, the J call TRBJ2-5, with 9 positions matching TRBD2. The CDR3 loop spans 16 amino acids. With 4 bases clipped from V and 5 bases from J, the junction kept 11 bases outside the gene matches. The chain's CDR3 is CASSSSLAGPRETQYF. CDR3 DNA: TGTGCCAGCAGTTCTTCTCTAGCGGGGCCCCGGGAGACCCAGTACTTC.

The DNA of the CDR3 is TGTGCCAGCAGCTTTGGACAGAACAACGATGAGCAGTTCTTC. Translation: CASSFGQNNDEQFF. The chain couples TRBV7-6 to TRBJ2-5; possible D gene TRBD1, 6 bases. TRBJ2-1 matches the DNA end more closely, so the J call is doubtful. CDR1 is SGHVS and CDR2 is FNYEAQ in the germline V gene. This CDR3 region has 14 residues.

This clonotype was seen only once. Here the CDR3 DNA reads TGCAGTGCTAGCCATCGGGGCACAGCCCGTAATGAAAAACTGTTTTTT. Protein product: CSASHRGTARNEKLFF. This rearrangement joins TRBV20-1 to TRBJ1-4; TRBD1 might be the D (5 bases). V gave up 3 bases and J gave up 4 bases, with 18 bases separating them. Germline V gene lookup returns CDR1 DFQATT and CDR2 SNEGSKA (reference sequence). This CDR3 comprises 16 residues.

The V call is TRBV5-4, the J call TRBJ1-2; a possible D gene is TRBD1 (6 bases). The CDR3 is made up of 16 amino acids. Germline loops: CDR1 SGHNT, CDR2 YYREEE (reference sequence). Trimming removed 2 bases at V and 4 bases at J, with 18 bases between. CDR3: CASSFGTPELGYGYTF. DNA of the CDR3: TGTGCCAGCAGCTTCGGGACACCCGAGCTAGGCTATGGCTACACCTTC. The full variable domain, rest sourced from reference TRBV5-4 and TRBJ1-2, is ETGVTQSPTHLIKTRGQQVTLRCSSQSGHNTVSWYQQALGQGPQFIFQYYREEENGRGNFPPRFSGLQFPNYSSELNVNALELDDSALYLCASSFGTPELGYGYTFGSGTRLTVV.

As concerns this clonotype: This may be a read error, as it is one base from a much larger clone. The genes are TRBV11-1 and TRBJ1-1; D is possibly TRBD1 (6 bases). Trimming removed 5 bases from V and 6 bases from J, with 16 bases in between. Germline CDR1 is SGHAT and CDR2 is FQDESV (reference sequence). The CDR3 consists of 14 residues. The CDR3 reads CASSTDRLNAEAFF. CDR3 DNA sequence: TGTGCCAGCAGCACGGACAGACTTAACGCTGAAGCTTTCTTT.

The CDR3 DNA reads as TGCAGTGCTAGGGACGACAGGGGTTTAGCCTACGAGCAGTACTTC. This encodes CSARDDRGLAYEQYF. The chain employs TRBV20-1 and TRBJ2-7; TRBD1 aligns across 8 bases. Germline values: CDR1 DFQATT, CDR2 SNEGSKA (reference sequence). With V trimmed by 3 bases and J by 2 bases, 9 bases remained unmatched. The CDR3 is made up of 15 amino acids.

This sequence joins TRBV7-9 and TRBJ2-5; tentative D call: TRBD1 (6 bases). Germline CDR1 and CDR2: SEHNR and FQNEAQ (reference sequence). The length of the CDR3 is 14 residues. V was pared by 5 bases and J by 4 bases, with 14 bases between. Written as DNA, the CDR3 is TGTGCCAGCAGCCCCATGGACAGCCGAGAGACCCAGTACTTC. Translating it yields CASSPMDSRETQYF. Using reference TRBV7-9 and TRBJ2-5 for the parts outside the CDR3, the full variable domain is DTGVSQNPRHKITKRGQNVTFRCDPISEHNRLYWYRQTLGQGPEFLTYFQNEAQLEKSRLLSDRFSAERPKGSFSTLEIQRTEQGDSAMYLCASSPMDSRETQYFGPGTRLLVL.

This clonotype was observed a few times. V usage is TRBV14 and J usage is TRBJ1-3; 7 bases match TRBD1. Germline V CDR1 and CDR2: SGHDN, FVKESK. The CDR3 length is 16 residues. The junction had 7 bases not matched to a gene; V was cut back by 2 bases and J by 3 bases. In nucleotides, the CDR3 is TGTGCCAGCAGCCAATTCCCCACAGGGGTTGGAAACACCATATATTTT. Translated: CASSQFPTGVGNTIYF. Based on the CDR3 plus reference TRBV14 and TRBJ1-3, the full variable domain is EAGVTQFPSHSVIEKGQTVTLRCDPISGHDNLYWYRRVMGKEIKFLLHFVKESKQDESGMPNNRFLAERTGGTYSTLKVQPAELEDSGVYFCASSQFPTGVGNTIYFGEGSWLTVV.

CDR3 amino acids: CASSLGGYENTIYF. CDR3 nucleotide sequence: TGTGCCAGCAGCTTGGGGGGTTATGAAAACACCATATATTTT. J is TRBJ1-3 and V is TRBV5-5; no clear D. Trimming stripped 0 bases from V and 6 bases from J, with 10 bases between. This CDR3 is built from 14 residues. Looked up from germline, CDR1 is SGHKS and CDR2 is YYEKEE (reference sequence).

The chain links TRBV10-3 to TRBJ1-1; D is undetermined. Trimming removed 10 bases at V and 4 bases at J, with 22 bases between. Germline CDR1 ENHRY, CDR2 SYGVKD. This CDR3 spans 15 amino acids. The CDR3 DNA reads as TGTGCCAGCAACGAGGACTCCTCCTGGGCCACTGAAGCTTTCTTT. This encodes CASNEDSSWATEAFF.

This clonotype has more than one count but fewer than ten. The chain has TRBV24-1 and TRBJ2-2; D remains ambiguous. Trimming cost V 0 bases and J 6 bases, with 7 bases left between them. The CDR3 is 14 residues long. From germline, CDR1 is KGHDR and CDR2 SFDVKD. CDR3 DNA sequence: TGTGCCACCAGTGATTTGTCGTCATCCGGGGAGCTGTTTTTT. Its translation is CATSDLSSSGELFF.

V and J are TRBV7-9 and TRBJ1-2; 7 bases align to TRBD1. This CDR3 has 14 residues. Per the germline V gene, CDR1 is SEHNR and CDR2 is FQNEAQ (reference sequence). Losses at the gene ends were 5 bases for V and 5 bases for J; bases not matched to a gene: 8. The CDR3 sequence is CASSPGTAKYGYTF. The DNA for the CDR3 is TGTGCCAGCAGCCCCGGGACAGCCAAATATGGCTACACCTTC.

The chain has TRBV7-8 and TRBJ2-5; D is uncertain. The end of the DNA fits TRBJ2-1 better, so the J call may be wrong. CDR3 length: 15 amino acids. Germline V gene sequence: CDR1 SGHVS, CDR2 FQNEAQ. Here the CDR3 reads CASSLSAKAYNEQFF. The CDR3 DNA follows: TGTGCCAGCAGCTTAAGTGCGAAGGCATACAATGAGCAGTTCTTC.

The chain links TRBV7-9 to TRBJ1-2, with TRBD1 as a possible D gene (5 bases). Trimming took off 5 bases at V and 8 bases at J, with 12 bases between the two ends. Germline-derived CDR1 and CDR2 are SEHNR and FQNEAQ (reference sequence). CDR3 size: 12 residues. The CDR3 reads CASSPGTEGYTF. Here the CDR3 DNA reads TGTGCCAGCAGCCCCGGGACGGAAGGCTACACCTTC.

This clonotype was detected a few times. This chain uses TRBV5-1 with TRBJ2-6; 8 nucleotides align to TRBD2. This CDR3 region has 18 residues. J lost 4 bases, V lost 2 bases, and 11 bases had no gene match. The germline V gene has CDR1 SGHRS and CDR2 YFSETQ. CDR3 amino acids: CASSFLAGGRLGANVLTF. CDR3 bases: TGCGCCAGCAGCTTCCTCGCGGGAGGCCGCTTGGGGGCCAACGTCCTGACTTTC.

The chain uses TRBV10-3 and TRBJ2-5, with 7 positions matching TRBD2. The CDR3 runs to 15 residues. In germline, CDR1 is ENHRY, CDR2 SYGVKD. J lost 5 bases, V lost 10 bases, and 16 bases had no gene match. CDR3 region: CATGKMTGGVETQYF. DNA for the CDR3: TGTGCCACCGGCAAGATGACTGGGGGGGTGGAGACCCAGTACTTC.

The gene calls are TRBV7-9 and TRBJ1-4; unclear D gene. V lost 5 bases and J 0 bases, leaving 10 bases between the germline ends. The CDR3 is made up of 15 amino acids. Per germline, CDR1 SEHNR and CDR2 FQNEAQ (reference sequence). The CDR3 spells CASSPSAATNEKLFF. The CDR3 DNA follows: TGTGCCAGCAGCCCCAGCGCAGCAACTAATGAAAAACTGTTTTTT.

The chain is built from TRBV9 and TRBJ2-5; the D is unclear. The CDR3 is made up of 15 amino acids. V was trimmed by 4 bases and J by 7 bases, leaving 20 bases between them. CDR1 is SGDLS, CDR2 YYNGEE, per germline. The CDR3 bases are TGTGCCAGCAGCCAAAACGGAGACTTTCCGGGGACCCAGTACTTC. Amino acids: CASSQNGDFPGTQYF.

The J gene is TRBJ1-5, the V gene TRBV29-1; D is uncertain. The germline V gene encodes CDR1 SQVTM and CDR2 ANQGSEA. The CDR3 covers 14 residues. The V end was cut by 3 bases, the J end by 3 bases, with 12 bases between. CDR3: CSVESTENNQPQHF. As DNA, the CDR3 is TGCAGCGTTGAGTCGACTGAAAACAATCAGCCCCAGCATTTT.